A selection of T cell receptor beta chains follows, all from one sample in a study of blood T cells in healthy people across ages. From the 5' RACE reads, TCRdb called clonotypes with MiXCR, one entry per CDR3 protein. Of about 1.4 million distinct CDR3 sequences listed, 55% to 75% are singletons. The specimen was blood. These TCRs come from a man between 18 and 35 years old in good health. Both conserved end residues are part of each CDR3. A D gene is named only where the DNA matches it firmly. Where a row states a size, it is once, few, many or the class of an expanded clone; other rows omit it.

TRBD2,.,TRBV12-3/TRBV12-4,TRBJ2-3,TGTGCCAGCAGTTTACTTCGGACTAGCGGGACCACAGATACGCAGTATTTT,CASSLLRTSGTTDTQYF
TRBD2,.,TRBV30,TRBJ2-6,TGTGCCTGGAGAGAAAATCGGGGGGCTGGGGCCAACGTCCTGACTTTC,CAWRENRGAGANVLTF
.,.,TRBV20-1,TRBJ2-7,TGCAGTGCTAACGAACCCAACTCCTACGAGCAGTACTTC,CSANEPNSYEQYF
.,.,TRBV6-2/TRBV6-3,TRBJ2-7,TGTGCCAGCAGTTACTCGAGTGGCAGGAGTTGGTACGAGCAGTACTTC,CASSYSSGRSWYEQYF
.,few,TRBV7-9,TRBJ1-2,TGTGCCAGCAGCTTAGGGGCCACCGAGAACTATGGCTACACCTTC,CASSLGATENYGYTF
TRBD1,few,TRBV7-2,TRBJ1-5,TGTGCCAGCAGCGTAGCTCGGGACAGGGGCCAGCATTTT,CASSVARDRGQHF
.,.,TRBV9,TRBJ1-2,TGTGCCAGCAGCGTAGGCTCCCCAGGGATCGCTGGCTACACCTTC,CASSVGSPGIAGYTF
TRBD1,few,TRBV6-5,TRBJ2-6,TGTGCCAGCAGTTACTCGAGTTACAGGGGCTCTGGGGCCAACGTCCTGACTTTC,CASSYSSYRGSGANVLTF
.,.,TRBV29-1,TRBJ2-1,TGCAGCGTTTTAGAACGGGGTGAGCAGTTCTTC,CSVLERGEQFF
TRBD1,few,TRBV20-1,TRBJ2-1,TGCAGTGCCCAAAGTAGGGGACAGAGCTACAATGAGCAGTTCTTC,CSAQSRGQSYNEQFF
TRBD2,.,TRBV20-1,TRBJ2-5,TGCAGTACTAGTGGACTAGCGGAAAACACTAAAGAGACCCAGTACTTC,CSTSGLAENTKETQYF
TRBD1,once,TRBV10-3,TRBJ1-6,TGTGCCATCAGGGGGGACAGGGATAATTTACCCCTCCACTTT,CAIRGDRDNLPLHF
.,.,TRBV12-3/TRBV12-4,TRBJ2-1,TGTGCCAGCAGTCCGACTAGTGCGCGATACAATGAGCAGTTCTTC,CASSPTSARYNEQFF
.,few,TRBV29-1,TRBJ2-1,TGCAGCGTTGGTGGGTGGAGCTCCTACAATGAGCAGTTCTTC,CSVGGWSSYNEQFF
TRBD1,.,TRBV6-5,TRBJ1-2,TGTGCCAGCAGCCGGACAGGGGAGGGTGGCTACACCTTC,CASSRTGEGGYTF
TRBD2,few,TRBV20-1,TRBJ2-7,TGCAGTGCTAGAGATTTGGGTAGCGGGAGGGATGACGAGCAGTACTTC,CSARDLGSGRDDEQYF
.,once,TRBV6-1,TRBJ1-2,TGTGCCAGCAGTGAAGCCGGCAGTTATTATGGCTACACCTTC,CASSEAGSYYGYTF
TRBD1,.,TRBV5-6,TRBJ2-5,TGTGCCAGCAGCTGGACTCAGGGGGCGCCGAAGACCCAGTACTTC,CASSWTQGAPKTQYF
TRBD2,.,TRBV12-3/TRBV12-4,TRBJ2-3,TGTGCCAGCAGCCCCGTTGTAGCGGGGACAGATACGCAGTATTTT,CASSPVVAGTDTQYF
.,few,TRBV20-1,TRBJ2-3,TGCAGTGCTCCCGGGTGGGATACGCAGTATTTT,CSAPGWDTQYF
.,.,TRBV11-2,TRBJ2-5,TGTGCCAGCAGCCTCGAATGGAGGGGAGAGACCCAGTACTTC,CASSLEWRGETQYF
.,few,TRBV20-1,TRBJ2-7,TGCAGTGCTAGATCTCCGCACAACAGCTTCTCCTACGAGCAGTACTTC,CSARSPHNSFSYEQYF
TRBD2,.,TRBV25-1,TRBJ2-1,TGTGCCAGCAGTCGAACTAGCGGGGTTTACAATGAGCAGTTCTTC,CASSRTSGVYNEQFF
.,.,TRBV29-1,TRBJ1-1,TGCAGCGTTTCCGGGCGCACTGAAGCTTTCTTT,CSVSGRTEAFF
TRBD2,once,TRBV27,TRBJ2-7,TGTGCCAGCAATTCCGGGACTAGCGGGAGCTATGAGCAGTACTTC,CASNSGTSGSYEQYF
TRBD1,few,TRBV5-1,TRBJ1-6,TGCGCCAGCAGCACTCTTCTCGGGACAGCCAATTCACCCCTCCACTTT,CASSTLLGTANSPLHF
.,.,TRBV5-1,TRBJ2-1,TGCGCCAGCAGCTTGGCCCGCGGGGCGGGCTACAATGAGCAGTTCTTC,CASSLARGAGYNEQFF
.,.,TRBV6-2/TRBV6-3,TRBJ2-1,TGTGCCAGCAGCCGAGTCCACAGGTCGGGCTACAATGAGCAGTTCTTC,CASSRVHRSGYNEQFF
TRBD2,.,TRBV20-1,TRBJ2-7,TGCAGTGCAGAAATACTAGCGGGGGAAAAGTACGAGCAGTACTTC,CSAEILAGEKYEQYF
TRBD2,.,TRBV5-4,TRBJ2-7,TGTGCCAGCAGAAATAGCGGGACCCCCTACGAGCAGTACTTC,CASRNSGTPYEQYF
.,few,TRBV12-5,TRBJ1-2,TGTGCTAGTGGACCCTCGGGTACTAACTATGGCTACACCTTC,CASGPSGTNYGYTF
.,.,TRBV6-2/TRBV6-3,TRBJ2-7,TGTGCCAGCAGTGATAAAGGGGGCTACGAGCAGTACTTC,CASSDKGGYEQYF
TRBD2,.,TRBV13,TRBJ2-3,TGTGCCAGCAGCCAGGGACTAGCGGGATTGAGGAGGACGCAGTATTTT,CASSQGLAGLRRTQYF
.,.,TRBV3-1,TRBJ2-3,TGTGCCAGCAGCCTCCGCCTGGGGCGGGATACGCAGTATTTT,CASSLRLGRDTQYF
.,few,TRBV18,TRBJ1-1,TGTGCCAGCTCACCACCGACCGGGACGGGCAACACTGAAGCTTTCTTT,CASSPPTGTGNTEAFF
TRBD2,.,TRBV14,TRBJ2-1,TGTGCCAGCAGCTGGACTAGCGGGAGGAGGGATGAGCAGTTCTTC,CASSWTSGRRDEQFF
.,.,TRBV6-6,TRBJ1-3,TGTGCCAGCGCGGACCTTCACTCTGGAAACACCATATATTTT,CASADLHSGNTIYF
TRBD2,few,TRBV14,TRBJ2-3,TGTGCCAGCAGCCCTCCAGGCGGGAGGGCCAGAGATACGCAGTATTTT,CASSPPGGRARDTQYF
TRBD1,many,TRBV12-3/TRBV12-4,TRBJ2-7,TGTGCCAGCAGCCGGGACAGCTACGAGCAGTACTTC,CASSRDSYEQYF
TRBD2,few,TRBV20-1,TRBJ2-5,TGCAGTGCTAAGGGACTAGACCAAGAGACCCAGTACTTC,CSAKGLDQETQYF
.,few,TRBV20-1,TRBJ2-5,TGCAGTGCTATTTACAGGGATCGGGAGACCCAGTACTTC,CSAIYRDRETQYF
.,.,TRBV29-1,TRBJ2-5,TGCAGCGTTGATTATACGGCGGACCATCAGTACTTC,CSVDYTADHQYF
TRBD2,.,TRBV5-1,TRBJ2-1,TGCGCCAGCAGCTTGGGGGGTTCGGCGGGAGGGCACTACAATGAGCAGTTCTTC,CASSLGGSAGGHYNEQFF
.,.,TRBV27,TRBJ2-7,TGTGCCAGCAGTCTCTCAGGGGACAACTACGAGCAGTACTTC,CASSLSGDNYEQYF
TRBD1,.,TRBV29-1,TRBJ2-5,TGCAGCGTTGAGAGGACAGGGCTCGAACAAGAGACCCAGTACTTC,CSVERTGLEQETQYF
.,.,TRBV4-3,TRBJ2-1,TGCGCCAGCAGCCAAACAGCAAGAAATGAGCAGTTCTTC,CASSQTARNEQFF
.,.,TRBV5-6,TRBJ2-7,TGTGCCAGCAGCCGCCCCCGGGACTTCCTATACGAGCAGTACTTC,CASSRPRDFLYEQYF
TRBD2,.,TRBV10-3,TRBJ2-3,TGTGCCATCAGTCGACTAGCGGGGAGCACAGATACGCAGTATTTT,CAISRLAGSTDTQYF
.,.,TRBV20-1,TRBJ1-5,TGCAGTGCTAGAGACAGGTATGCATATCAGCCCCAGCATTTT,CSARDRYAYQPQHF
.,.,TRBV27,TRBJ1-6,TGTGCCAGCGGATCCCGGGGGTATTCACCCCTCCACTTT,CASGSRGYSPLHF
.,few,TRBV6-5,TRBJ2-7,TGTGCCAGCAGTTACTCGAGACAGGACTACGAGCAGTACTTC,CASSYSRQDYEQYF
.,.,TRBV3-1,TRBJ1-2,TGTGCCAGCAGCCAAGGGACAGAAAGCTTGAGTGGCTACACCTTC,CASSQGTESLSGYTF